This TCR beta chain was identified in a study of T cell changes during pregnancy in multiple sclerosis (dated by TCRdb to the late 2010s). Looking at the study overall: The study looked at changes in the T cell repertoire across pregnancy in women with multiple sclerosis.

V trim: 7 bases; J trim: 7 bases; unmatched bases: 7. For CDR1 and CDR2, the germline V gene lists SNHLY and FYNNEI. The CDR3 holds 13 amino acids from the cysteine to the phenylalanine. CDR3 DNA is the only sequence kept; it has 39 bases, read in frame from the first base. Receptor amplification or capture employed the immunoSEQ multiplex PCR assay. TCRdb retrieved this table from immuneACCESS and kept in-frame rearrangements only. Not all clones are present; in checked studies, unresolved V genes account for under half, and no reason is known for the remainder. The sample contains about 80,000 clones, more than 85% of them found a single time. 2.6% of the sample is in the top ten clones. A word on this clone: No antigen is known for it. Per-base qualities were not stored, and no clone one base away is much larger.

The receptor was isolated from a female donor in good health, enrolled as a control in a pregnancy study. The chain is assembled from TRBV2 and TRBJ2-1, with TRBD2 identical over 7 junction bases. Sample: peripheral blood, taken after pregnancy. DNA sequence: TGTGCCAGCAATAGGACTAGTGGGAATGAGCAGTTCTTC. It translates to CASNRTSGNEQFF.